This entry describes one T cell receptor (beta chain). Primers: 60 Vbeta forward and 13 Jbeta reverse. Only in-frame clones appear in the TCRdb table, and some are missing; sequencing was by immunoSEQ multiplex PCR. The table includes about 120,000 clones, approximately 70% detected once. The data derive from a study of cytomegalovirus exposure and HLA in healthy donors. The CDR3 is 16 residues long. Germline-derived CDR1 and CDR2 are SGHTS and YDEGEE. J lost 1 base, V lost 0 bases, and 0 bases had no gene match. This TCR came from a man younger than 45 in good health and CMV-seropositive. Sequencing used PBMCs. The J gene is TRBJ2-3, the V gene TRBV5-8; 12 nucleotides line up with TRBD2. The CDR3 region is CASSLGLAGGTDTQYF. CDR3 nucleotide sequence: TGTGCCAGCAGCTTGGGACTAGCGGGGGGCACAGATACGCAGTATTTT.